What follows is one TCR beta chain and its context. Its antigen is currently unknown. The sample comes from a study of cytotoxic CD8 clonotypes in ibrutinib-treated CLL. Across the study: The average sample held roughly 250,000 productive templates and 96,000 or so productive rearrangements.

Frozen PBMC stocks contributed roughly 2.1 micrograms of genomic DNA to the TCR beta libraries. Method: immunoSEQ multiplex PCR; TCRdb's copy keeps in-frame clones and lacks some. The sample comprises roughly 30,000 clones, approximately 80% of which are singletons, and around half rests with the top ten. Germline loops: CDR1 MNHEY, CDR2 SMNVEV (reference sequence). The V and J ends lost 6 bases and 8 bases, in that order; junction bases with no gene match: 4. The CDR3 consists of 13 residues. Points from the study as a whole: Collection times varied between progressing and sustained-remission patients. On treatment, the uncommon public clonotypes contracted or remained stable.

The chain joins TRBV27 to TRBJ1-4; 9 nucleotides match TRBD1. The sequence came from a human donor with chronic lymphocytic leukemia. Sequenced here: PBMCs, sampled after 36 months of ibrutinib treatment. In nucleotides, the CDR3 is TGTGCCAGCAGCCGACAGGGGGAAGAAAAACTGTTTTTT. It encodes CASSRQGEEKLFF.